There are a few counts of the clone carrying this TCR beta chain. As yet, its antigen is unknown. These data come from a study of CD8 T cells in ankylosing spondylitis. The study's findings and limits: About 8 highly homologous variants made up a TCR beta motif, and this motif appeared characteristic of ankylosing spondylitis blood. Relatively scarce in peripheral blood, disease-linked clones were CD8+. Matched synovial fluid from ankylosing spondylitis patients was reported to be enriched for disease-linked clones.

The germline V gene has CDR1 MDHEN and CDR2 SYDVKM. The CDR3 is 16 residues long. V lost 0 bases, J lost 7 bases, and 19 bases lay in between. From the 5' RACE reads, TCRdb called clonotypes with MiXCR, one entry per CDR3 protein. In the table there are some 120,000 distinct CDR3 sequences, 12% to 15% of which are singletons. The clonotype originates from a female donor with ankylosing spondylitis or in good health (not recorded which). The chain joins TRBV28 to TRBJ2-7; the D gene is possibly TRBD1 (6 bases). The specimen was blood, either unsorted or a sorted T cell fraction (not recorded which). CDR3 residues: CASSLCPGANRVEQYF. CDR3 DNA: TGTGCCAGCAGTTTATGCCCAGGGGCCAACAGGGTTGAGCAGTACTTC.